Following are 16 T cell receptor beta chains from one sample sequenced in a study of response to subunit inactivated influenza vaccine. TCRdb redid the calling of the RT-PCR reads with MiXCR, one entry per CDR3 protein. Among almost 250,000 distinct CDR3 sequences listed, 12% were seen once. The sample in question was non-naive T cells sorted from PBMCs, obtained 14 to 15 days before vaccination. The receptors were gathered from a man aged 50 or older who received an inactivated influenza vaccine.

This clonotype was recorded only once. This rearrangement joins TRBV12-3 or TRBV12-4 to TRBJ2-3, with D possibly being TRBD1 (6 bases). The V gene lost 6 bases and the J gene lost 3 bases, with 10 bases spanning the gap. This CDR3 comprises 13 residues. CDR3 in amino acids: CASSRDTTDTQYF. The DNA for the CDR3 is TGTGCCAGCAGCCGGGACACGACAGATACGCAGTATTTT.

Worth noting for this clonotype: At one of its ends the junction is not consistent with the germline gene, which may arise from a read error. Here the CDR3 DNA reads TGCAGTGCTAGAGAGGAGGGGGGTTTGCCCACACATACGCAGTATTTT. Translation: CSAREEGGLPTHTQYF. The V gene is TRBV20-1, the J gene TRBJ2-3; D could derive from TRBD1 or TRBD2 (6 bases each). The CDR3 is 16 residues long. Germline V gene sequence: CDR1 DFQATT, CDR2 SNEGSKA (reference sequence).

Comment on this clonotype: Here the CDR3 omits its conserved ending phenylalanine or tryptophan, so a read error is the likely source. The chain combines TRBV7-9 with TRBJ1-1; no clear D gene. The CDR3 covers 14 residues. Germline V gene sequence: CDR1 SEHNR, CDR2 FQNEAQ (reference sequence). Between the trimmed V and J ends, which lost 1 base and 6 bases, there was a span of 12 bases. The CDR3 nucleotides read TGTGCCAGCAGCTTAGGAGCACAGAAGCCTGAAGCTTTCATT. It codes for CASSLGAQKPEAFI.

The rearrangement links TRBV7-2 to TRBJ2-5; a weak D match, TRBD1 (6 bases). Germline CDR1 reads SGHTA; CDR2 reads FQGNSA. This CDR3 region has 14 residues. Trimming removed 5 bases at V and 1 base at J, with 11 bases between. CDR3 protein: CASSRTVIQETQYF. The CDR3 region has the DNA TGTGCCAGCAGCCGGACAGTGATCCAAGAGACCCAGTACTTC. Filled out from reference TRBV7-2 and TRBJ2-5, the complete variable domain reads GAGVSQSPSNKVTEKGKDVELRCDPISGHTALYWYRQSLGQGLEFLIYFQGNSAPDKSGLPSDRFSAERTGGSVSTLTIQRTQQEDSAVYLCASSRTVIQETQYFGPGTRLLVL.

The DNA for the CDR3 is TGTGCCAGCAGCCGAGACAGCCCCCCAACTAATGAAAAACTGTTTTTT. This encodes CASSRDSPPTNEKLFF. This chain uses TRBV4-2 with TRBJ1-4, with a possible D match to TRBD1 (5 bases). The CDR3 extends over 16 amino acids. Trimming removed 4 bases at V and 0 bases at J, with 12 bases between. CDR1 is LGHNA and CDR2 is YNFKEQ in the germline V gene.

This clonotype was seen ten or more times. The V and J genes are TRBV2 and TRBJ2-7; TRBD1 agrees at 7 bases. The CDR3 totals 15 residues. Germline CDR1 and CDR2: SNHLY and FYNNEI. V was clipped by 6 bases and J by 3 bases; unmatched bases: 11. The CDR3 loop is CASSLGQAGIYEQYF. CDR3 DNA: TGTGCCAGCAGCCTAGGACAGGCCGGAATCTACGAGCAGTACTTC.

This clonotype was recorded at least ten times. The J gene is TRBJ2-5, the V gene TRBV7-2; D unclear. V was trimmed by 1 base and J by 4 bases, leaving 7 bases between them. The CDR3 loop spans 13 amino acids. Germline V CDR1 and CDR2: SGHTA, FQGNSA. In DNA, the CDR3 is TGTGCCAGCAGCTTAGGGGGTGTAGAGACCCAGTACTTC. Protein: CASSLGGVETQYF.

This clonotype was observed at least ten times. This rearrangement joins TRBV6-5 to TRBJ1-2; possibly TRBD1 for D (5 bases). Germline CDR1 and CDR2: MNHEY and SVGAGI. This CDR3 contains 13 residues. Trimming stripped 9 bases from V and 0 bases from J, with 11 bases between. The CDR3, as DNA: TGTGCCAGTCGGACACGAGCTAACTATGGCTACACCTTC. Protein: CASRTRANYGYTF.

This clonotype was observed at least ten times. This rearrangement joins TRBV4-2 to TRBJ2-7, with 8 bases fitting TRBD2. The CDR3 consists of 16 residues. The germline V gene has CDR1 LGHNA and CDR2 YNFKEQ. The junction had 7 bases not matched to a gene; V was cut back by 1 base and J by 2 bases. In nucleotides, the CDR3 is TGTGCCAGCAGCCAAGTAGGCGGGACTAGGCCCTACGAGCAGTACTTC. Amino acids: CASSQVGGTRPYEQYF.

This chain joins TRBV7-2 and TRBJ2-3; a possible D gene is TRBD1 (6 bases). This CDR3 has 17 amino acids. Looked up from germline, CDR1 is SGHTA and CDR2 is FQGNSA. V shed 5 bases and J shed 0 bases, with 18 bases lying between them. In DNA form, the CDR3 reads TGTGCCAGCAGCAAGAATCCCGGGACAACTAGCACAGATACGCAGTATTTT. Amino acids: CASSKNPGTTSTDTQYF.

This clonotype was detected a few times. The CDR3, as DNA: TGTGCCAGCAGTTACTCGACGTCTCCGGGAAAACTGTTTTTT. Protein: CASSYSTSPGKLFF. The chain couples TRBV6-5 to TRBJ1-4, with unresolved D. CDR3 length: 14 amino acids. V was clipped by 0 bases and J by 10 bases, with 12 bases between them. The germline gives CDR1 MNHEY, CDR2 SVGAGI.

The chain links TRBV5-5 to TRBJ2-7, with a tentative D call TRBD1 (6 bases). The V end lost 4 bases, the J end lost 1 base, and 18 bases lay between the germline ends. This CDR3 has 16 residues. Germline CDR1 and CDR2: SGHKS and YYEKEE (reference sequence). CDR3 residues: CASSDYIGTSSYEQYF. DNA for the CDR3: TGTGCCAGCAGCGACTATATAGGGACAAGTTCCTACGAGCAGTACTTC.

The genes are TRBV6-2 or TRBV6-3 and TRBJ2-7, with 10 bases fitting TRBD2. The CDR3 loop spans 15 amino acids. The junction had 8 bases not matched to a gene; V was cut back by 6 bases and J by 3 bases. CDR1 MNHEY and CDR2 SVGEGT come from the germline V gene. In DNA, the CDR3 is TGTGCCAGCAGCCTCCTGAGGACTAGCGGCTACGAGCAGTACTTC. As protein: CASSLLRTSGYEQYF.

This chain links TRBV4-2 with TRBJ2-1; D is perhaps TRBD2 (5 bases). Deletions cut 0 bases from V and 7 bases from J, with 22 bases between. The CDR3 spans 18 residues. Germline CDR1 LGHNA, CDR2 YNFKEQ. CDR3 sequence reads: CASSQEIQRIHAFNEQFF. The CDR3 DNA sequence: TGTGCCAGCAGCCAAGAAATCCAGCGGATACATGCGTTTAATGAGCAGTTCTTC.

This chain uses TRBV5-6 with TRBJ1-5, with a tentative D call TRBD1 (5 bases). From germline, CDR1 is SGHDT and CDR2 YYEEEE. The CDR3 spans 15 residues. V was trimmed by 3 bases and J by 2 bases, leaving 12 bases between them. The CDR3 DNA sequence: TGTGCCAGCAGCTCAAGGCGAGGGGGCAATCAGCCCCAGCATTTT. It yields the protein CASSSRRGGNQPQHF.

This clonotype was seen at least ten times. This rearrangement joins TRBV27 to TRBJ1-6; TRBD1 is a possible D gene (6 bases). V lost 6 bases to trimming and J lost 7 bases, with 22 bases between them. CDR1 and CDR2 from the germline V gene are MNHEY and SMNVEV (reference sequence). This CDR3 comprises 17 residues. CDR3 sequence: CASSALIWGQENSPLHF. The CDR3 coding sequence is TGTGCCAGCAGCGCCTTGATTTGGGGACAAGAGAATTCACCCCTCCACTTT.